Listed below are T cell receptor beta chains from one sample, sequenced in a study of molecular identifiers for immune sequencing clone quantification. MiXCR, run by TCRdb on the PCR reads, gives a single entry per CDR3 protein. The profile shows more than 95,000 distinct CDR3 sequences, 20% to 25% of them singletons. Source material: naive CD8+ T cells from blood, with Jurkat cell RNA spiked in. Every receptor here comes from a human donor in good health. Some libraries in this study had Jurkat cell RNA spiked in. CDR3s include the opening cysteine and the closing phenylalanine or tryptophan. The D gene is left open where the match is weak. The size of a clone is reported for some rows only, either as once, few or many, or as a class for expanded clones.

v_gene	d_gene	j_gene	len	abundance	CDR3aa	CDR3nt
TRBV4-3	NA	TRBJ2-7	15	many	CASSQDGGPEDEQYF	TGCGCCAGCAGCCAAGATGGGGGCCCAGAAGACGAGCAGTACTTC
TRBV9	NA	TRBJ2-5	13	many	CASSDPVSQTQYF	TGTGCCAGCAGCGACCCCGTATCCCAGACCCAGTACTTC
TRBV4-3	NA	TRBJ1-2	14	many	CASSPARENYGYTF	TGCGCCAGCAGCCCTGCCAGGGAGAACTATGGCTACACCTTC
TRBV7-9	NA	TRBJ1-5	14	many	CASSKDGSNQPQHF	TGTGCCAGCAGCAAGGACGGTAGCAATCAGCCCCAGCATTTT
TRBV27	NA	TRBJ1-2	15	NA	CASSLSPTGIYGYTF	TGTGCCAGCAGTTTATCACCTACAGGGATCTATGGCTACACCTTC
TRBV5-1	NA	TRBJ1-1	14	NA	CASSLGAGFDEAFF	TGCGCCAGCAGCTTGGGGGCCGGATTCGATGAAGCTTTCTTT
TRBV19	NA	TRBJ2-3	15	many	CASSIGAASTDTQYF	TGTGCCAGTAGTATAGGGGCAGCTAGCACAGATACGCAGTATTTT
TRBV27	TRBD2	TRBJ2-3	16	many	CASSLVAGGLTDTQYF	TGTGCCAGCAGTTTAGTAGCGGGAGGGCTCACAGATACGCAGTATTTT
TRBV5-6	TRBD1	TRBJ1-2	15	many	CASSSRTGLMYGYTF	TGTGCCAGCAGCTCGAGGACAGGGCTGATGTATGGCTACACCTTC
TRBV20-1	NA	TRBJ2-7	12	NA	CRAGFAGYEQYF	TGCCGTGCTGGGTTCGCCGGCTACGAGCAGTACTTC
TRBV27	NA	TRBJ2-3	14	many	CASSLWGNTDTQYF	TGTGCCAGCAGTTTATGGGGGAACACAGATACGCAGTATTTT
TRBV7-9	NA	TRBJ2-3	11	NA	CASCPTDTQYF	TGTGCCAGCTGCCCCACAGATACGCAGTATTTT
TRBV19	TRBD1	TRBJ1-5	14	NA	CASKWTGGDQPQHF	TGTGCCAGTAAGTGGACAGGGGGCGACCAGCCCCAGCATTTT
TRBV29-1	NA	TRBJ2-7	14	many	CSVEGGTRNNEQYF	TGCAGCGTTGAGGGCGGGACAAGAAACAACGAGCAGTACTTC
TRBV28	NA	TRBJ2-7	14	many	CASSLGLESYEQYF	TGTGCCAGCAGTTTAGGTCTAGAGTCCTACGAGCAGTACTTC
TRBV15	TRBD2	TRBJ2-3	16	many	CATSPKTSGGADTQYF	TGTGCCACCAGTCCTAAAACTAGCGGGGGTGCAGATACGCAGTATTTT
TRBV30	NA	TRBJ2-1	13	many	CAWSSAQGYEQFF	TGTGCCTGGAGTTCAGCGCAGGGGTATGAGCAGTTCTTC
TRBV7-9	TRBD1	TRBJ2-7	16	few	CASSFTPGQGLYEQYF	TGTGCCAGCAGCTTCACACCGGGACAGGGATTGTACGAGCAGTACTTC